This record concerns one T cell receptor beta chain sequence. V dropped 0 bases and J dropped 4; count of bases not matched to a gene: 5. CDR3 length equals 18 residues. Per the germline V gene, CDR1 is SGDLS and CDR2 is YYNGEE. This specimen comes from a study of blood T cell repertoires in COVID-19. Profiled with immunoSEQ multiplex PCR; TCRdb holds only in-frame clones, not every one. The data hold 71,000 or so clones, with about nine tenths observed a single time. The gene calls are TRBV9 and TRBJ2-1; 15 bases map to TRBD2. Sequenced sample: peripheral blood. This TCR derives from a woman aged 18-29 years with acute or convalescent COVID-19. The CDR3 is CASSVAGLAGGPYNEQFF. As DNA, the CDR3 is TGTGCCAGCAGCGTAGCGGGACTAGCGGGGGGACCGTACAATGAGCAGTTCTTC.